The 20 T cell receptor beta chains below all came from one sample that was sequenced in a study of metastatic and nonmetastatic thyroid tumors. None of the patients had undergone any treatment ahead of thyroid surgery. TCRdb re-clonotyped the PCR reads via MiXCR. The data contain 15,000 to 20,000 clones, about 26% of them seen just once; the ten biggest clones take up over 9.5%. The sample taken for sequencing was adjacent normal tissue. The source is a female donor with papillary thyroid cancer or a benign thyroid nodule (not recorded which). Some clones in this sample may be carry-over from other donors' samples.

The chain couples TRBV7-9 to TRBJ2-1; 13 positions match TRBD2. The germline V gene has CDR1 SEHNR and CDR2 FQNEAQ (reference sequence). The CDR3 totals 15 residues. Losses at the gene ends were 5 bases for V and 7 bases for J; bases not matched to a gene: 5. CDR3 loop: CASSPTSGRGNEQFF. DNA for the CDR3: TGTGCCAGCAGCCCCACTAGCGGGAGGGGGAATGAGCAGTTCTTC.

The V call is TRBV6-1, the J call TRBJ1-6; a weak D match, TRBD1 (5 bases). V lost 9 bases to trimming and J lost 5 bases, with 14 bases between them. CDR3 length equals 14 residues. Per germline, CDR1 MNHNS and CDR2 SASEGT. The CDR3 loop is CASVSTAHNSPLHF. CDR3 coding DNA: TGTGCCAGTGTATCGACAGCCCATAATTCACCCCTCCACTTT.

This clone was found once. The chain uses TRBV4-2 and TRBJ1-1; unclear D gene. From germline, CDR1 is LGHNA and CDR2 YNFKEQ. The CDR3 extends over 13 amino acids. V gave up 0 bases and J gave up 2 bases, with 4 bases separating them. The CDR3 DNA reads TGTGCCAGCAGCCAAGACCTTAACACTGAAGCTTTCTTT. Protein product: CASSQDLNTEAFF.

This clone was recorded a few times. The V call is TRBV20-1, the J call TRBJ2-1, with a possible D match to TRBD1 (5 bases). The CDR3 covers 10 residues. V dropped 5 bases and J dropped 12 bases, with 11 bases sitting between them. Germline assignment: CDR1 DFQATT and CDR2 SNEGSKA (reference sequence). The CDR3 spells CSALRTSQFF. The CDR3 coding sequence is TGCAGTGCTCTTAGGACATCGCAGTTCTTC.

This clone was seen only a few times. The chain uses TRBV11-3 and TRBJ2-6; 8 bases map to TRBD1. This CDR3 is built from 18 residues. Germline-derived CDR1 and CDR2 are SGHNT and YENEEA. After removal of 1 base from V and 0 bases from J, the junction contained 5 bases not matched to a gene. The CDR3 reads CASSLGQGTLSGANVLTF. CDR3 sequence (DNA): TGTGCCAGCAGCTTAGGACAGGGGACGCTCTCTGGGGCCAACGTCCTGACTTTC.

This clone was recorded a few times. The chain employs TRBV2 and TRBJ2-2; D may be TRBD1 or TRBD2 (5 bases each). V was shortened by 9 bases and J by 6 bases, with 11 bases between the two germline ends. Germline V gives CDR1 SNHLY, CDR2 FYNNEI. The CDR3 extends over 12 amino acids. The CDR3 DNA sequence: TGTGCCAGACAAGGGACGGCCGGGGAGCTGTTTTTT. This gives the protein CARQGTAGELFF. Full variable domain (rest looked up from reference TRBV2 and TRBJ2-2): EPEVTQTPSHQVTQMGQEVILRCVPISNHLYFYWYRQILGQKVEFLVSFYNNEISEKSEIFDDQFSVERPDGSNFTLKIRSTKLEDSAMYFCARQGTAGELFFGEGSRLTVL.

Notes on this clone: One base away lies a much larger clone, so this may be a sequencing read error. The gene calls are TRBV30 and TRBJ1-2; 7 bases agree with TRBD1. The V gene's germline CDR1 is GTSNPN and CDR2 SVGIG (reference sequence). The V gene end was trimmed by 3 bases and the J gene end by 1 base; junction bases not matched to a gene: 11. The CDR3 spans 16 residues. The CDR3 loop reads CAWRRPGDSGNYGYTF. The CDR3, as DNA: TGTGCCTGGAGGCGTCCCGGGGACAGCGGTAACTATGGCTACACCTTC.

This chain links TRBV7-6 with TRBJ2-1; 9 bases are shared with TRBD2. The germline gives CDR1 SGHVS, CDR2 FNYEAQ. Trimming removed 5 bases from V and 10 bases from J; junction bases left unmatched: 6. The CDR3 is made up of 13 amino acids. The CDR3 is CASSTGLAQEQFF. In nucleotides, the CDR3 is TGTGCCAGCAGCACGGGACTAGCTCAGGAGCAGTTCTTC.

This clone was recorded many times. The V call is TRBV6-1, the J call TRBJ2-3, with a possible D match to TRBD2 (6 bases). The germline V and J ends were trimmed by 5 bases and 10 bases, with 22 bases remaining between them. CDR1 MNHNS and CDR2 SASEGT come from the germline V gene. This CDR3 has 15 residues. The CDR3 sequence: CASSFSGTALQPQYF. CDR3 bases: TGTGCCAGCAGTTTTTCAGGGACTGCGCTTCAGCCGCAGTATTTT.

This clone turned up a few times. The CDR3 DNA is TGTGCCAGCAGCTTAGGGGGCGCAGGGGAGCTGTTTTTT. Protein product: CASSLGGAGELFF. The rearrangement links TRBV7-9 to TRBJ2-2, with a tentative D call TRBD1 (5 bases). The CDR3 runs 13 residues. CDR1 and CDR2 from the germline V gene are SEHNR and FQNEAQ (reference sequence). The V and J ends lost 1 base and 8 bases respectively, with 8 bases between them.

The V and J genes are TRBV7-8 and TRBJ2-3; no definite D call. Germline V CDR1 and CDR2: SGHVS, FQNEAQ. The length of the CDR3 is 11 residues. V was shortened by 4 bases and J by 6 bases, with 5 bases between the two germline ends. CDR3: CASSSSDTQYF. CDR3 sequence (DNA): TGTGCCAGCAGCTCCTCCGATACGCAGTATTTT.

This clone was observed many times. This chain links TRBV20-1 with TRBJ2-7; possibly TRBD1 for D (6 bases). V dropped 5 bases and J dropped 6 bases, with 14 bases sitting between them. CDR1 and CDR2 (germline): DFQATT, SNEGSKA (reference sequence). The CDR3 has 12 amino acids. The CDR3 region is CSAGRDRREQYF. In DNA, the CDR3 is TGCAGTGCTGGGAGAGACAGGCGCGAGCAGTACTTC.

V usage is TRBV27 and J usage is TRBJ2-1; D not resolved. The CDR3 loop spans 13 amino acids. From germline, CDR1 is MNHEY and CDR2 SMNVEV (reference sequence). V lost 2 bases to trimming and J lost 4 bases, with 6 bases between them. In nucleotides, the CDR3 is TGTGCCAGCAGTTTAAGAGGATACAATGAGCAGTTCTTC. Residues: CASSLRGYNEQFF.

The rearrangement joins TRBV6-1 to TRBJ2-7; 7 nucleotides line up with TRBD1. This CDR3 has 15 amino acids. The junction had 4 bases not matched to a gene; V was cut back by 2 bases and J by 0 bases. The germline gives CDR1 MNHNS, CDR2 SASEGT. CDR3 sequence: CASSEPGQRSYEQYF. CDR3 DNA sequence: TGTGCCAGCAGTGAACCGGGACAGCGCTCCTACGAGCAGTACTTC.

The V gene is TRBV7-9, the J gene TRBJ2-7; D is possibly TRBD2 (6 bases). CDR3 length equals 13 residues. Deletions cut 6 bases from V and 5 bases from J, with 14 bases between. The V gene's germline CDR1 is SEHNR and CDR2 FQNEAQ (reference sequence). The CDR3 reads CASREGNLHEQYF. CDR3 nucleotides: TGTGCCAGCAGGGAGGGGAATTTACACGAGCAGTACTTC.

Only a few counts were recorded for this clone. This CDR3 is CASSHRDRGPLHF. The CDR3 DNA follows: TGCGCCAGCAGCCACCGGGACAGGGGACCCCTCCACTTT. V usage is TRBV4-1 and J usage is TRBJ1-6; 10 nucleotides match TRBD1. Germline assignment: CDR1 MGHRA and CDR2 YSYEKL. This CDR3 comprises 13 residues. After removal of 3 bases from V and 12 bases from J, the junction contained 2 bases not matched to a gene.

The rearrangement links TRBV27 to TRBJ1-2; D is ambiguous. V was trimmed by 2 bases and J by 1 base, leaving 17 bases between them. The CDR3 consists of 17 residues. In germline, CDR1 is MNHEY, CDR2 SMNVEV (reference sequence). The CDR3 protein is CASSLVQLPGSNYGYTF. As DNA, the CDR3 is TGTGCCAGCAGTTTAGTTCAGCTCCCGGGCAGTAACTATGGCTACACCTTC.

A note on this clone: The sample holds other DNA sequences that translate to the same CDR3. The chain joins TRBV11-3 to TRBJ2-2; a weak D match, TRBD1 (5 bases). The CDR3 has 16 residues. Per germline, CDR1 SGHNT and CDR2 YENEEA. The V and J ends lost 0 bases and 4 bases respectively, with 12 bases between them. The CDR3 loop is CASSLDLSGPTGELFF. In DNA, the CDR3 is TGTGCCAGCAGCTTAGATCTGTCAGGGCCCACCGGGGAGCTGTTTTTT. Variable domain in full (rest from reference TRBV11-3 and TRBJ2-2): EAGVVQSPRYKIIEKKQPVAFWCNPISGHNTLYWYLQNLGQGPELLIRYENEEAVDDSQLPKDRFSAERLKGVDSTLKIQPAELGDSAVYLCASSLDLSGPTGELFFGEGSRLTVL.

This clone is labeled as medium-sized. The V gene is TRBV15, the J gene TRBJ1-4; D ambiguous. The CDR3 spans 15 residues. V was pared by 3 bases and J by 0 bases, with 8 bases between. Germline V gene lookup returns CDR1 LNHNV and CDR2 YYDKDF (reference sequence). The CDR3 DNA is TGTGCCACCAGCAGCTACATCGCAACTAATGAAAAACTGTTTTTT. Translated: CATSSYIATNEKLFF.

J is TRBJ2-2 and V is TRBV6-4, with 7 bases identical to TRBD2. The CDR3 is 15 residues long. Germline CDR1 is MRHNA and CDR2 is SNTAGT. J gave up 7 bases and V 5 bases, and 10 bases lay outside the gene matches. CDR3 in DNA: TGTGCCAGCAGTTACTTCACCGGCGGGAGCGGGGAGCTGTTTTTT. Its translation is CASSYFTGGSGELFF.